This passage covers 20 T cell receptor beta chains from one sample sequenced in a study of PD-L1 blockade in urothelial cancer. Generated by immunoSEQ multiplex PCR, the TCRdb table keeps only in-frame clones and is missing some. The profile shows about 52,000 clones, 84% of them singletons. The time point here: pretreatment peripheral blood. Sequenced here: PBMCs, sampled around atezolizumab (anti-PD-L1) treatment. The origin of the receptors is a man aged 45-65 years with urothelial cancer.

The chain carries TRBV28 and TRBJ1-6; D perhaps matches TRBD1 (6 bases). The CDR3 is made up of 14 amino acids. The germline V gene encodes CDR1 MDHEN and CDR2 SYDVKM. The V end lost 5 bases, the J end lost 7 bases, and 12 bases lay between the germline ends. CDR3 DNA: TGTGCCAGCAGTACCGGGACAATGAATTCACCCCTCCACTTT. This encodes CASSTGTMNSPLHF.

Points on this clone: This CDR3 is also generated by other DNA sequences in the sample. The J gene is TRBJ2-5, the V gene TRBV4-3; no definite D call. Germline values: CDR1 LGHNA, CDR2 YSLEER. V dropped 1 base and J dropped 2 bases, with 8 bases sitting between them. CDR3 size: 14 residues. The CDR3 spells CASSQGQDQETQYF. In DNA form, the CDR3 reads TGCGCCAGCAGCCAAGGGCAGGATCAAGAGACCCAGTACTTC.

The V gene is TRBV10-3, the J gene TRBJ2-5; 7 bases align to TRBD2. The CDR3 extends over 13 amino acids. The V and J ends lost 5 bases and 4 bases, in that order; junction bases with no gene match: 4. Germline V gene sequence: CDR1 ENHRY, CDR2 SYGVKD. CDR3 region: CAISRGGSETQYF. The CDR3 nucleotides read TGTGCCATCAGTCGCGGGGGTTCAGAGACCCAGTACTTC.

The chain uses TRBV30 and TRBJ1-5; 8 bases are shared with TRBD1. With 3 bases clipped from V and 1 base from J, the junction kept 5 bases outside the gene matches. CDR3 length: 15 amino acids. The germline CDR1 and CDR2 sequences are GTSNPN and SVGIG (reference sequence). CDR3 residues: CAWRTGGVSNQPQHF. Here the CDR3 DNA reads TGTGCCTGGAGAACAGGGGGTGTAAGCAATCAGCCCCAGCATTTT.

The chain recombines TRBV7-2 with TRBJ2-1, with TRBD2 identical over 14 bases. V was clipped by 5 bases and J by 10 bases; unmatched bases: 10. The germline CDR1 and CDR2 sequences are SGHTA and FQGNSA. The CDR3 runs to 16 residues. CDR3 residues: CASSPGGGLAGAEQFF. The CDR3, as DNA: TGTGCCAGCAGCCCCGGGGGGGGACTAGCGGGAGCCGAGCAGTTCTTC. Full variable domain (outside the CDR3, taken from reference TRBV7-2 and TRBJ2-1): GAGVSQSPSNKVTEKGKDVELRCDPISGHTALYWYRQSLGQGLEFLIYFQGNSAPDKSGLPSDRFSAERTGGSVSTLTIQRTQQEDSAVYLCASSPGGGLAGAEQFFGPGTRLTVL.

V and J are TRBV7-3 and TRBJ2-3, with D possibly TRBD1 on 5 matching bases. CDR1 and CDR2 (germline): SGHTA, FQGTGA. V lost 6 bases and J lost 6, with 13 bases in between. The CDR3 loop spans 13 amino acids. The CDR3 bases are TGTGCCAGCAGTATAGGGGCCCGGGATACGCAGTATTTT. This translates into CASSIGARDTQYF.

V and J are TRBV15 and TRBJ2-1, with TRBD2 as a possible D gene (5 bases). The CDR3 is made up of 14 amino acids. V was pared by 0 bases and J by 7 bases, with 10 bases between. Germline-derived CDR1 and CDR2 are LNHNV and YYDKDF (reference sequence). CDR3 in DNA: TGTGCCACCAGCAGAGAGCGACTAATTAATGAGCAGTTCTTC. This translates into CATSRERLINEQFF.

This chain joins TRBV12-5 and TRBJ2-2; 12 nucleotides agree with TRBD1. This CDR3 comprises 19 residues. The J segment lost 4 bases and the V segment lost 0 bases, leaving 9 bases of the junction unmatched. Looked up from germline, CDR1 is LGHNT and CDR2 is FRNRAP. The CDR3 loop is CASGLVLGDRGRGTGELFF. Here the CDR3 DNA reads TGTGCTAGTGGTTTGGTACTCGGGGACAGGGGGCGAGGCACCGGGGAGCTGTTTTTT. The full variable domain, rest sourced from reference TRBV12-5 and TRBJ2-2, is DARVTQTPRHKVTEMGQEVTMRCQPILGHNTVFWYRQTMMQGLELLAYFRNRAPLDDSGMPKDRFSAEMPDATLATLKIQPSEPRDSAVYFCASGLVLGDRGRGTGELFFGEGSRLTVL.

This chain joins TRBV27 and TRBJ1-6; D not resolved. Germline V gene data show CDR1 as MNHEY and CDR2 as SMNVEV (reference sequence). The CDR3 contains 14 residues. Trimming left V 5 bases short and J 0 bases short, with 5 bases between. The CDR3 coding sequence is TGTGCCAGCAGTCAGAACTCCTATAATTCACCCCTCCACTTT. It yields the protein CASSQNSYNSPLHF.

The rearrangement uses TRBV7-8 and TRBJ1-1; 11 bases line up with TRBD1. The CDR3 has 17 amino acids. Germline lookup yields CDR1 SGHVS and CDR2 FQNEAQ. V trimming: 2 bases; J trimming: 1 base; junction bases outside the gene matches: 6. CDR3 sequence: CASSLHGQGAGNTEAFF. CDR3 in DNA: TGTGCCAGCAGCTTACACGGACAGGGGGCTGGGAACACTGAAGCTTTCTTT.

V gene TRBV10-3 combines with J gene TRBJ2-7; 9 nucleotides agree with TRBD1. Germline CDR1 is ENHRY and CDR2 is SYGVKD. This CDR3 comprises 13 residues. V shed 4 bases and J 5 bases; nucleotides not matched to a gene: 3. CDR3 sequence: CAISGTGADEQYF. The CDR3 region has the DNA TGTGCCATCAGTGGGACAGGGGCTGACGAGCAGTACTTC.

The genes are TRBV11-2 and TRBJ2-7; 7 bases line up with TRBD2. Germline V lookup: CDR1 SGHAT, CDR2 FQNNGV. This CDR3 comprises 15 residues. After removal of 5 bases from V and 6 bases from J, the junction contained 13 bases not matched to a gene. The chain's CDR3 is CASSALERREREQYF. CDR3 sequence (DNA): TGTGCCAGCAGCGCCTTAGAGAGGCGGGAGCGCGAGCAGTACTTC.

V usage is TRBV30 and J usage is TRBJ2-1, with 15 nucleotides matching TRBD2. The V gene end was trimmed by 7 bases and the J gene end by 5 bases; junction bases not matched to a gene: 9. Germline values: CDR1 GTSNPN, CDR2 SVGIG (reference sequence). There are 16 residues in the CDR3. As DNA, the CDR3 is TGTGCCTCCAAAACGGGACTAGCGGGAGGAGACAATGAGCAGTTCTTC. Translation: CASKTGLAGGDNEQFF.

There are a few counts of this clone. CDR3 in DNA: TGTGCCAGCAGCTTAGGGCAGGGCCAGGGCAATGAGCAGTTCTTC. Its protein product is CASSLGQGQGNEQFF. The rearrangement joins TRBV7-9 to TRBJ2-1, with D tentatively TRBD1 (5 bases). Germline-derived CDR1 and CDR2 are SEHNR and FQNEAQ (reference sequence). This CDR3 contains 15 residues. Trimming cost V 1 base and J 6 bases, with 13 bases left between them.

The chain couples TRBV29-1 to TRBJ1-2, with D maybe TRBD1 (5 bases). The CDR3 covers 11 residues. The germline gives CDR1 SQVTM, CDR2 ANQGSEA. With 4 bases removed from V and 3 bases from J, the gap between germline ends came to 6 bases. Here the CDR3 reads CSVARDYGYTF. DNA of the CDR3: TGCAGCGTTGCCAGGGACTATGGCTACACCTTC.

The chain carries TRBV5-1 and TRBJ2-3; D ambiguous. CDR3 length equals 12 residues. CDR1 and CDR2 from the germline V gene are SGHRS and YFSETQ. Deletions cut 5 bases from V and 5 bases from J, with 9 bases between. CDR3 bases: TGCGCCAGCAGGTCCTACTTAGATACGCAGTATTTT. Protein sequence: CASRSYLDTQYF.

This chain links TRBV29-1 with TRBJ2-4; 9 bases match TRBD1. CDR1 is SQVTM and CDR2 is ANQGSEA in the germline V gene. J gave up 15 bases and V 2 bases, and 8 bases lay outside the gene matches. The CDR3 has 12 amino acids. The chain's CDR3 is CSVERGQGKRYF. The CDR3 DNA reads TGCAGCGTTGAAAGAGGACAGGGGAAAAGGTACTTC.

In regard to this clone: Distinct nucleotide sequences in the sample also encode this CDR3. The V and J genes are TRBV20-1 and TRBJ2-5; maybe TRBD1 (5 bases). CDR1 DFQATT and CDR2 SNEGSKA come from the germline V gene (reference sequence). V lost 2 bases and J lost 4, with 5 bases in between. The CDR3 has 11 amino acids. The CDR3, as DNA: TGCAGTGCTAGACAGGGAGAGACCCAGTACTTC. It encodes CSARQGETQYF.

CDR3 sequence reads: CASSHEGLLPLEQFF. The CDR3 nucleotides read TGTGCCAGCAGCCACGAAGGACTCCTACCGTTGGAGCAGTTCTTC. The chain is built from TRBV6-5 and TRBJ2-1, with a weak D call TRBD2 (5 bases). Trimming shortened V by 6 bases and J by 10 bases, and 22 bases separated the two germline ends. The CDR3 covers 15 residues. Germline V CDR1 and CDR2: MNHEY, SVGAGI.

V is TRBV25-1 and J is TRBJ2-3; 15 bases are shared with TRBD2. Germline V gives CDR1 MGHDK, CDR2 SYGVNS. This CDR3 region has 16 residues. The trim removed 3 bases at V and 3 bases at J, leaving 1 base unmatched. DNA of the CDR3: TGTGCCAGCAGTGATGGACTAGCGGGGGGGACAGATACGCAGTATTTT. This encodes CASSDGLAGGTDTQYF.